This record covers a single TCR beta chain. Its specific antigen is unknown. Per-nucleotide qualities are absent, and no much larger clonotype sits a single base away. This sample was included in a study of blood T cell repertoires in COVID-19 (TCRdb year 2020). In terms of the full investigation: Samples covering the acute and convalescent phases of COVID-19 were provided by collaborators in the United States, Italy and Spain. The material from the prospective study consisted of cDNA or gDNA derived from T cells, B-cell-depleted T cells, or PBMCs. The dataset comprised deeply sampled blood TCRbeta repertoires from subjects exposed to, actively infected with, or recovered from COVID-19. The repertoires were released in a freely available public database meant as a resource for research on the immune response to SARS-CoV-2. Samples were obtained from the ongoing ImmuneRACE study (first 160 participants) and from some 1,200 subjects provided by 6 global collaborators. The sample metadata nearly always contained a de-identified subject ID, COVID-19 status, age in years and sex. Where available, HLA class I and class II types were obtained from metadata supplied by the sample provider rather than from assay-based typing. What the authors observed across the whole study: Clinical and demographic metadata were provided uncurated, with the amount varying by source and participant.

The immunoSEQ Assay, a bias-controlled multiplex PCR, was used to amplify TCRbeta CDR3 regions from genomic DNA. The source study handled its data this way. The number of nucleated cells in each sample was estimated by amplification of reference gene primers within the assay. Sequence reads were collapsed and filtered to measure the absolute abundance of every unique TCRbeta CDR3 rearrangement. Productive Simpson clonality was computed per sample as the square root of Simpson's diversity index over productive rearrangements. TCRdb provides this immuneACCESS table in a form limited to in-frame rearrangements. Some clones are lacking; in checked studies, under half of them reflect an unresolved V gene, and why the rest are absent is not known. The V and J calls and clone size come from that table; D and trimming were worked out from the DNA. This sample gives approximately 35,000 clones in total; approximately 89% of them show up just once. Jointly, the top ten make up around 15% of the sample.

Collaborating institutions collected whole blood in K2EDTA tubes following their own protocols. For TCRbeta analysis, collaborator samples were shipped as frozen whole blood, as isolated PBMCs, or as DNA extracted from either sample type. The CDR3 covers 14 residues, taking in both the cysteine and the phenylalanine. This entry keeps only the CDR3 DNA: 42 bases, framed from base 1. The germline V gene gives CDR1 as SGHTA and CDR2 as FQGNSA. V loses 7 bases of germline sequence and J loses 7 bases, and the interval between the two ends is 20 bases. The chain joins TRBV7-2 to TRBJ2-7; 8 matching bases give a weak D call of TRBD1. The clonotype originates from a man aged 55 to 70 with active COVID-19. What was sequenced was peripheral blood. CDR3 protein: CASTLTGGVMEQYF. The nucleotides are TGTGCCAGCACCCTCACAGGGGGGGTAATGGAGCAGTACTTC.